This T cell receptor beta chain was documented in a study of T cells in tumors after PD-1 blockade. The wider study: Either cemiplimab 350 mg every 2 weeks or pembrolizumab 200 mg every 3 weeks was given. Tumor samples yielded around 19-fold more depth than single-cell TCR sequencing.

Germline assignment: CDR1 GTSNPN and CDR2 SVGIG (reference sequence). With 0 bases removed from V and 0 bases from J, the gap between germline ends came to 9 bases. CDR3 length: 15 residues. TCRdb keeps only in-frame clones here, not all; method: immunoSEQ multiplex PCR. Of about 4,200 clones detected, around 70% appear once; the ten largest clones hold 6.5% to 9%. The time point: first of two pre-therapy site-matched biopsies 2 to 3 months apart. Tumor or blood genomic DNA was sequenced, with inputs of about 616 ng to 6,500 ng. On this clone: The antigen remains unidentified.

Study-level findings and limits: Clonal replacement, not reinvigoration, is suggested for expanded exhausted CD8+ clones after therapy.

The V gene is TRBV30, the J gene TRBJ1-3; possibly TRBD1 for D (5 bases). Source: tumor tissue, taken before anti-PD-1 treatment. This TCR was sampled from a human donor with basal cell carcinoma. CDR3 sequence (DNA): TGTGCCTGGAGTGTGGGGGGTTCCTCTGGAAACACCATATATTTT. Its translation is CAWSVGGSSGNTIYF.